The sequence of this TCR beta chain was determined in a study of identical twins. The CDR3 contains 12 residues. V was cut by 2 bases and J by 8 bases, with 9 bases left in between. CDR1 and CDR2 (germline): SGHAT, FQNNGV. This clonotype was recorded at least ten times. Its antigen is unidentified. A template switching step contributed a universal primer site, while unique molecular identifiers were present in the cDNA. TCRdb re-derived calls from the 5' RACE reads in MiXCR, one entry per CDR3 protein. The sample has hundreds of thousands of distinct CDR3 sequences, roughly 8.6% seen once. Study-level findings and limits: Whereas memory repertoires showed no such difference, abundant cord blood beta clonotypes carried fewer insertions.

This same sample was also taken into another study, of yellow fever vaccine responses in identical twins.

V and J are TRBV11-2 and TRBJ1-2, with D maybe TRBD1 (6 bases). Material: memory (CD45RO+) T cells sorted from blood. This receptor was obtained from a woman between 18 and 29 years old in good health. CDR3 sequence (DNA): TGTGCCAGCAGCTTAAGGGGGTTGGGCTACACCTTC. It codes for CASSLRGLGYTF.